The 10 T cell receptor beta chains reported below all come from one sample, sequenced in a study of T cells in narcolepsy. Sequencing used immunoSEQ multiplex PCR; TCRdb keeps in-frame clones, though not all of them. The sample holds over 25,000 clones; about 80% are singletons and the top ten take under 1.2%. The sequencing sample was made of memory (CD45RA-) CD4+ T cells from blood. These receptor sequences come from a human donor in good health.

The chain recombines TRBV29-1 with TRBJ2-5; 13 bases are a match to TRBD2. The CDR3 runs 18 residues. CDR1 SQVTM and CDR2 ANQGSEA come from the germline V gene. With 6 bases clipped from V and 5 bases from J, the junction kept 18 bases outside the gene matches. The CDR3 is CSVPTTGLAGLDWETQYF. The CDR3 nucleotides are TGCAGCGTCCCCACGACGGGACTAGCGGGGCTAGATTGGGAGACCCAGTACTTC.

The chain joins TRBV2 to TRBJ2-1, with TRBD1 matching over 9 bases. The CDR3 is made up of 14 amino acids. J lost 0 bases, V lost 7 bases, and 1 base had no gene match. In germline, CDR1 is SNHLY, CDR2 FYNNEI. The CDR3 DNA is TGTGCCAGCACGGGACAGGGCTCCTACAATGAGCAGTTCTTC. The encoded protein is CASTGQGSYNEQFF.

The V and J genes are TRBV27 and TRBJ2-1; 10 bases map to TRBD2. The CDR3 length is 17 residues. Germline V gives CDR1 MNHEY, CDR2 SMNVEV (reference sequence). Germline trimming cut 2 bases from V and 9 bases from J; bases unmatched to any gene: 13. CDR3: CASSLGRVAGGLSEQFF. CDR3 DNA sequence: TGTGCCAGCAGTTTAGGCCGAGTAGCGGGAGGATTGAGTGAGCAGTTCTTC.

V usage is TRBV7-2 and J usage is TRBJ2-5; 10 positions match TRBD2. Germline lookup yields CDR1 SGHTA and CDR2 FQGNSA. The junction had 10 bases not matched to a gene; V was cut back by 5 bases and J by 7 bases. The CDR3 extends over 15 amino acids. The CDR3 DNA is TGTGCCAGCAGCCAGCGGGGGGGCCGAGAAGGGACCCAGTACTTC. Translated, it gives CASSQRGGREGTQYF.

The J gene is TRBJ1-3, the V gene TRBV19, with no clear D. Per the germline V gene, CDR1 is LNHDA and CDR2 is SQIVND (reference sequence). The CDR3 is made up of 14 amino acids. Trimming cost V 3 bases and J 0 bases, with 6 bases left between them. The CDR3 DNA reads as TGTGCCAGTAGTATCGGAAGCTCTGGAAACACCATATATTTT. Translating gives CASSIGSSGNTIYF.

The rearrangement uses TRBV13 and TRBJ1-2; possible D gene TRBD1, 5 bases. Trimming cost V 5 bases and J 8 bases, with 27 bases left between them. This CDR3 is built from 17 residues. Germline CDR1 PRHDT, CDR2 FYEKMQ (reference sequence). CDR3 sequence reads: CASSRTGGRERGYGYTF. As DNA, the CDR3 is TGTGCCAGCAGCCGAACCGGGGGACGAGAGAGAGGTTACGGCTACACCTTC. The full variable domain, with the rest looked up from reference TRBV13 and TRBJ1-2, is AAGVIQSPRHLIKEKRETATLKCYPIPRHDTVYWYQQGPGQDPQFLISFYEKMQSDKGSIPDRFSAQQFSDYHSELNMSSLELGDSALYFCASSRTGGRERGYGYTFGSGTRLTVV.

The chain recombines TRBV9 with TRBJ2-7; weak D call: TRBD2 (6 bases). The CDR3 extends over 15 amino acids. V shed 0 bases and J shed 2 bases, with 12 bases lying between them. Germline-derived CDR1 and CDR2 are SGDLS and YYNGEE. CDR3 loop: CASSVAGVGTYEQYF. The CDR3 DNA follows: TGTGCCAGCAGCGTAGCGGGGGTCGGGACCTACGAGCAGTACTTC.

Concerning this clone: A junction end diverges from the germline sequence, so it may reflect a read error. The chain links TRBV6-6 to TRBJ2-1; 8 bases map to TRBD1. Looked up from germline, CDR1 is MNHNY and CDR2 is SVGAGI (reference sequence). This CDR3 has 11 amino acids. In DNA form, the CDR3 reads TGTGCCAGCAGCTTAGGACAGGGTCTGATCTTC. Amino acids: CASSLGQGLIF.

This clone was recorded once. This rearrangement joins TRBV6-6 to TRBJ2-5; D unclear. V lost 4 bases, J lost 3 bases, and 12 bases lay in between. This CDR3 region has 14 residues. Germline V gives CDR1 MNHNY, CDR2 SVGAGI (reference sequence). The CDR3 spells CASSSLTQKETQYF. The DNA for the CDR3 is TGTGCCAGCAGTTCGTTGACCCAGAAAGAGACCCAGTACTTC.

This clone was seen more than once but under ten times. The chain combines TRBV7-2 with TRBJ1-3; TRBD1 is a possible D gene (5 bases). The CDR3 runs to 15 residues. Trimming took off 5 bases at V and 2 bases at J, with 13 bases between the two ends. The germline V gene encodes CDR1 SGHTA and CDR2 FQGNSA. CDR3 amino acids: CASSAQGSAGNTIYF. CDR3 sequence (DNA): TGTGCCAGCAGCGCCCAGGGATCGGCTGGAAACACCATATATTTT.